The rows below give T cell receptor beta chains drawn from one sample of a study of technical replicates of blood from several donors. The method was immunoSEQ multiplex PCR; TCRdb's version includes in-frame clones alone and lacks a portion of them. The repertoire includes about 14,000 clones, roughly 80% of them detected once, and more than 10% sits in the top ten. The sample consisted of PBMCs. These receptors all come from a human donor in good health. Each CDR3 is given with its conserved first and last residue. D genes are given only for firm matches.

d_gene: TRBD1
v_gene: TRBV7-6
CDR3aa: CASSLGGTGYTEAFF

d_gene: -
v_gene: TRBV7-6
CDR3aa: CASSFNRAGNEQFF

d_gene: -
v_gene: TRBV29-1
CDR3aa: CSVQTALSNTGELFF

d_gene: TRBD1
v_gene: TRBV4-2
CDR3aa: CASSRLGGTGTGNTIYF

d_gene: -
v_gene: TRBV7-8
CDR3aa: CASSPFTGIRYNEQFF

d_gene: TRBD1
v_gene: TRBV19
CDR3aa: CASSEIGDRGWYSNQPQHF

d_gene: -
v_gene: TRBV27
CDR3aa: CASRGLGGLAVEAFF

d_gene: -
v_gene: TRBV6-6
CDR3aa: CASSYGGRGQETQYF

d_gene: TRBD1
v_gene: TRBV7-6
CDR3aa: CASSFRDRGRRYNEQFF

d_gene: TRBD1
v_gene: TRBV19
CDR3aa: CASSETGGMREQYF

d_gene: -
v_gene: TRBV25-1
CDR3aa: CASSGIALARGFYEQYF

d_gene: -
v_gene: TRBV7-2
CDR3aa: CASSSQGIEFF

d_gene: TRBD2
v_gene: TRBV13
CDR3aa: CASSPGLANEQFF

d_gene: TRBD2
v_gene: TRBV4-2
CDR3aa: CASSQGGSSYNEQFF

d_gene: TRBD2
v_gene: TRBV6-1
CDR3aa: CASSEEPAGTSGIYEQYF

d_gene: -
v_gene: TRBV7-3
CDR3aa: CASRDSRETQYF

d_gene: TRBD2
v_gene: TRBV30
CDR3aa: CAWKGLAGGGDTQYF

d_gene: -
v_gene: TRBV2
CDR3aa: CASRARRTYEQYF

d_gene: -
v_gene: TRBV9
CDR3aa: CASGGQQPQHF

d_gene: TRBD2
v_gene: TRBV6-1
CDR3aa: CASSSTSGRETQYF

d_gene: -
v_gene: TRBV28
CDR3aa: CASTTGGKGITDTQYF

d_gene: -
v_gene: TRBV6-1
CDR3aa: CASSVQGYEQYF

d_gene: TRBD2
v_gene: TRBV5-1
CDR3aa: CASSLPLAGSYNEQFF

d_gene: TRBD1
v_gene: TRBV2
CDR3aa: CASTPDRGRSTF

d_gene: -
v_gene: TRBV30
CDR3aa: CAWSKGDGQPQHF

d_gene: TRBD2
v_gene: TRBV6-5
CDR3aa: CASSSRLAGMETQYF

d_gene: TRBD1
v_gene: TRBV5-1
CDR3aa: CASSVRDRDNEQFF

d_gene: -
v_gene: TRBV4-2
CDR3aa: CASSPWLSPNYEQYF

d_gene: TRBD2
v_gene: TRBV7-8
CDR3aa: CASSSYRLAGVGGAKNIQYF